The 16 T cell receptor beta chains in this list originate from one sample, sequenced in a study of human T cells and chemical hapten exposure. TCRdb ran MiXCR on the RACE reads and lists one entry per CDR3 protein. The data show some 64,000 distinct CDR3 sequences, approximately 11% seen once. The time point here: patch test 3, about 24 weeks after DPC sensitization. Documented treatment: therapeutic diphenylcyclopropenone sensitization with weekly scalp DPC. This material consisted of whole blood, taken in connection with sensitization to the hapten diphenylcyclopropenone (DPC). The receptors were gathered from a woman between 25 and 40 years old with alopecia areata. Some clones in this sample may be carry-over from other donors' samples.

Notes on this clonotype: A read error may produce the germline difference seen at one junction end. The chain is built from TRBV27 and TRBJ1-5; tentatively, D is TRBD1 (6 bases). The CDR3 is 15 residues long. Germline V gene data show CDR1 as MNHEY and CDR2 as SMNVEV (reference sequence). CDR3 bases: TGTGCCACCAGTCCGTTAACAGGGTTCGGACAGCCCCAGCATTTT. Protein product: CATSPLTGFGQPQHF.

This clonotype was seen a few times. The genes are TRBV6-2 or TRBV6-3 and TRBJ1-6; D unresolved. The V end was cut by 2 bases, the J end by 7 bases, with 6 bases between. Germline V gives CDR1 MNHEY, CDR2 SVGEGT. This CDR3 comprises 13 residues. CDR3 sequence: CASSYRGNSPLHF. The CDR3 region has the DNA TGTGCCAGCAGTTACAGAGGGAATTCACCCCTCCACTTT.

There are many counts of this clonotype. V gene TRBV12-3 or TRBV12-4 combines with J gene TRBJ2-2; 7 nucleotides match TRBD1. Trimming cost V 4 bases and J 1 base; bases outside gene matches: 0. The CDR3 consists of 14 residues. The DNA for the CDR3 is TGTGCCAGCAGTTGGACAGGGAACACCGGGGAGCTGTTTTTT. As protein: CASSWTGNTGELFF.

The table lists this clonotype with a few counts. The chain combines TRBV12-3 or TRBV12-4 with TRBJ1-2; D might be TRBD1 (5 bases). V lost 1 base and J lost 7, with 10 bases in between. The CDR3 has 13 residues. The CDR3 sequence: CASSLGGSAGYTF. The CDR3 DNA reads as TGTGCCAGCAGTTTAGGGGGGTCCGCTGGCTACACCTTC.

This clonotype was detected many times. This chain links TRBV5-1 with TRBJ2-3, with unresolved D. CDR1 and CDR2 (germline): SGHRS, YFSETQ. Between the trimmed V and J ends, which lost 0 bases and 5 bases, there was a span of 1 base. The CDR3 extends over 11 amino acids. The CDR3: CASSLGDTQYF. CDR3 DNA sequence: TGCGCCAGCAGCTTGGGAGATACGCAGTATTTT.

With regard to this clonotype: Sequence at one end of the junction differs from germline and may be a read error. V usage is TRBV7-2 and J usage is TRBJ1-2; 10 nucleotides align to TRBD1. Looked up from germline, CDR1 is SGHTA and CDR2 is FQGNSA. This CDR3 is built from 15 residues. For the CDR3, the DNA is TGTGCCAGCAGCTCCTGGGACAGGGGTAACGATGGCTACACCTTC. Its protein is CASSSWDRGNDGYTF.

This clonotype was seen a single time. The chain carries TRBV7-9 and TRBJ2-1; perhaps TRBD1 as D (6 bases). Germline V gene sequence: CDR1 SEHNR, CDR2 FQNEAQ (reference sequence). V lost 5 bases to trimming and J lost 2 bases, with 16 bases between them. CDR3 length: 16 residues. The chain's CDR3 is CASSPAQGSTYNEQFF. The CDR3, as DNA: TGTGCCAGCAGCCCCGCACAGGGTAGCACCTACAATGAGCAGTTCTTC.

Many counts were recorded for this clonotype. This chain links TRBV28 with TRBJ2-4, with 10 bases lining up with TRBD1. The CDR3 extends over 18 amino acids. The germline CDR1 and CDR2 sequences are MDHEN and SYDVKM. V shed 8 bases and J 9 bases; nucleotides not matched to a gene: 22. The DNA for the CDR3 is TGTGCCAGCGAAGCCCCAACCAATAGGGGACAGGGGTCAACCATTCAGTACTTC. It specifies CASEAPTNRGQGSTIQYF.

This clonotype was picked up a small number of times. The rearrangement joins TRBV6-5 to TRBJ2-5; no reliable D call. Germline CDR1 and CDR2: MNHEY and SVGAGI. The CDR3 runs 16 residues. Trimming stripped 6 bases from V and 2 bases from J, with 19 bases between. The CDR3 DNA is TGTGCCAGCAGCCCAACACCTGTAAGGTCTCAAGAGACCCAGTACTTC. Its protein is CASSPTPVRSQETQYF.

The J gene is TRBJ1-1, the V gene TRBV7-9; D may be TRBD1 (6 bases). Per germline, CDR1 SEHNR and CDR2 FQNEAQ (reference sequence). V was pared by 0 bases and J by 6 bases, with 11 bases between. The CDR3 extends over 14 amino acids. The CDR3 protein is CASSLAPGGPEAFF. The CDR3 bases are TGTGCCAGCAGCTTAGCCCCCGGGGGGCCTGAAGCTTTCTTT.

The rearrangement joins TRBV6-5 to TRBJ2-3; D perhaps matches TRBD2 (6 bases). Germline CDR1 is MNHEY and CDR2 is SVGAGI. Trimming stripped 7 bases from V and 0 bases from J, with 11 bases between. The CDR3 covers 14 residues. CDR3 region: CASKPGLSTDTQYF. In nucleotides, the CDR3 is TGTGCCAGCAAACCGGGACTGAGCACAGATACGCAGTATTTT.

There are a few counts of this clonotype. The genes are TRBV2 and TRBJ2-2, with TRBD1 as a possible D gene (5 bases). Germline V gene sequence: CDR1 SNHLY, CDR2 FYNNEI. The ends were cut back, 2 bases at V and 6 bases at J, with 19 bases in the middle. This CDR3 region has 17 residues. The CDR3 DNA reads as TGTGCCAGCAGTGAAAAAAGGGGCTCTCGGTTTGCCGGGGAGCTGTTTTTT. This codes for CASSEKRGSRFAGELFF.

The rearrangement links TRBV7-9 to TRBJ1-4, with TRBD1 as a possible D gene (5 bases). The CDR3 loop spans 15 amino acids. Between the trimmed V and J ends, which lost 5 bases and 8 bases, there was a span of 18 bases. Germline V CDR1 and CDR2: SEHNR, FQNEAQ (reference sequence). The CDR3 loop is CASSRLRSGWEKLFF. Written as DNA, the CDR3 is TGTGCCAGCAGCCGGTTACGGTCAGGGTGGGAAAAACTGTTTTTT.

This clonotype has a count of ten or more. The chain uses TRBV6-1 and TRBJ2-7; 7 bases match TRBD1. Looked up from germline, CDR1 is MNHNS and CDR2 is SASEGT. After removal of 6 bases from V and 5 bases from J, the junction contained 7 bases not matched to a gene. The CDR3 loop spans 13 amino acids. The DNA for the CDR3 is TGTGCCAGCAGGGCCCCGGACAGGCACGAGCAGTACTTC. Protein product: CASRAPDRHEQYF.

This sequence joins TRBV20-1 and TRBJ2-7; TRBD1 agrees at 8 bases. Germline CDR1 and CDR2: DFQATT and SNEGSKA (reference sequence). V gave up 5 bases and J gave up 7 bases; unmatched junction bases: 13. The CDR3 is 14 amino acids. The CDR3 region is CSAADRDHRLEQYF. The CDR3, as DNA: TGCAGTGCTGCGGACAGGGACCATCGGTTGGAGCAGTACTTC.

This clonotype occurred a few times. The chain links TRBV11-2 to TRBJ2-5; D is ambiguous. This CDR3 comprises 13 residues. Trimming shortened V by 4 bases and J by 4 bases, and 10 bases separated the two germline ends. CDR1 and CDR2 (germline): SGHAT, FQNNGV. CDR3 nucleotide sequence: TGTGCCAGCAGCTCCCGGTTGGGAGAGACCCAGTACTTC. Protein sequence: CASSSRLGETQYF.